This record looks at one TCR beta chain sequence and its context. This record belongs to a study of blood T cell repertoires in COVID-19. The wider study: T cells, B-cell-depleted T cells, or PBMCs provided the cDNA or gDNA that served as material.

This CDR3 is built from 14 residues. Trimming stripped 0 bases from V and 0 bases from J, with 6 bases between. Germline CDR1 is SGHVS and CDR2 is FQNEAQ. Authors' methods: Reference gene primer amplification gave nucleated cell count estimates. Using immunoSEQ multiplex PCR, the repertoire was profiled, and TCRdb retains in-frame clones only, with some absent. Clone size and the V and J calls come from that table; the DNA yielded D and trimming. The table shows about 80,000 clones, with 75% to 85% occurring only once. This sequence originates from a woman between 40 and 55 years old with active or convalescent COVID-19. Input material: peripheral blood. The gene calls are TRBV7-8 and TRBJ2-7; D gene uncertain. The CDR3 sequence is CASSLAGSSYEQYF. CDR3 coding DNA: TGTGCCAGCAGCTTAGCTGGCAGCTCCTACGAGCAGTACTTC.